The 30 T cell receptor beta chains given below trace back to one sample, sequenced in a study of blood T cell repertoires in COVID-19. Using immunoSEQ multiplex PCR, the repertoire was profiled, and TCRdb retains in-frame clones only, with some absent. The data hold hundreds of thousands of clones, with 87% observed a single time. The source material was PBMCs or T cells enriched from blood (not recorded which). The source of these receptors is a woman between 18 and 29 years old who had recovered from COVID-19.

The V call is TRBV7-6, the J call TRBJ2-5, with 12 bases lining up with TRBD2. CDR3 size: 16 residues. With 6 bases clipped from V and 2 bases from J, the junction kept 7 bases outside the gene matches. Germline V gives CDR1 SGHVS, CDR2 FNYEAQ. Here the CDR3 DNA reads TGTGCCAGCAGGCCACTAGCGGGAGGATTTCAAGAGACCCAGTACTTC. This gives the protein CASRPLAGGFQETQYF.

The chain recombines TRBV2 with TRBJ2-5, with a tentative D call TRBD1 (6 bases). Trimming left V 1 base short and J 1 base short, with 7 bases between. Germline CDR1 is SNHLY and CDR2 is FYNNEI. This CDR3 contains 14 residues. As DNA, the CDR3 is TGTGCCAGCAGTGAAGGGGACATCCAAGAGACCCAGTACTTC. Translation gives CASSEGDIQETQYF.

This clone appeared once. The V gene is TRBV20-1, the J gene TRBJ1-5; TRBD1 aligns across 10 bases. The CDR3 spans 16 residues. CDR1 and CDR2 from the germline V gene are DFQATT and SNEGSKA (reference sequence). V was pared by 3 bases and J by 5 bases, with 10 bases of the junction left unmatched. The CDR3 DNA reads TGCAGTGCTAGTCGGGGACAGGGGTTCTTGGATCAGCCCCAGCATTTT. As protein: CSASRGQGFLDQPQHF.

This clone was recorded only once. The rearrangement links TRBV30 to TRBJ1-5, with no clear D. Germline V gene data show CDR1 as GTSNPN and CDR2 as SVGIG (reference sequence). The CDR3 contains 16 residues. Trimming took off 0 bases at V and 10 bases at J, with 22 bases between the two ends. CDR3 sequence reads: CAWSVFGPTEDYPQHF. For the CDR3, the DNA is TGTGCCTGGAGTGTATTTGGGCCCACGGAAGATTATCCCCAGCATTTT.

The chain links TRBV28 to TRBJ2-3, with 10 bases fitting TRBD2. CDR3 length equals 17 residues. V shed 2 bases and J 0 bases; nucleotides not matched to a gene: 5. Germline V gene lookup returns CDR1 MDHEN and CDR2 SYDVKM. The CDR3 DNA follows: TGTGCCAGCAGTTTAGTTACTAGCGGGGAAAGCACAGATACGCAGTATTTT. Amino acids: CASSLVTSGESTDTQYF.

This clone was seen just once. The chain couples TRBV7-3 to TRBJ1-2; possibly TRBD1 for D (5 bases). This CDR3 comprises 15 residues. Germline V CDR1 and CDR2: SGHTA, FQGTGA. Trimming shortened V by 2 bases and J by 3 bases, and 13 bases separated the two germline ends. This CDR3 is CASSLAGRLDYGYTF. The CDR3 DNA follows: TGTGCCAGCAGCTTAGCAGGGCGACTAGACTATGGCTACACCTTC. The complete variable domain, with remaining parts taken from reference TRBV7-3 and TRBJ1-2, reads GAGVSQTPSNKVTEKGKYVELRCDPISGHTALYWYRQSLGQGPEFLIYFQGTGAADDSGLPNDRFFAVRPEGSVSTLKIQRTERGDSAVYLCASSLAGRLDYGYTFGSGTRLTVV.

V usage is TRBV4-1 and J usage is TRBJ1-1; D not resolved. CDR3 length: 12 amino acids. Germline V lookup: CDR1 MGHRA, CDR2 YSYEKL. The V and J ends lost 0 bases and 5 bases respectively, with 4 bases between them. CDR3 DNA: TGCGCCAGCAGCCAAGACCCGACTGAAGCTTTCTTT. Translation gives CASSQDPTEAFF.

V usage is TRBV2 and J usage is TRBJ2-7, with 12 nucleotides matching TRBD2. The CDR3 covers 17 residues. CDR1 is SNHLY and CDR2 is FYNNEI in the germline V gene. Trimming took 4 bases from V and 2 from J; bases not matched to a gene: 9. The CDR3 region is CASSGPTPSGGAYEQYF. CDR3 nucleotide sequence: TGTGCCAGCAGTGGACCGACCCCTAGCGGGGGGGCCTACGAGCAGTACTTC.

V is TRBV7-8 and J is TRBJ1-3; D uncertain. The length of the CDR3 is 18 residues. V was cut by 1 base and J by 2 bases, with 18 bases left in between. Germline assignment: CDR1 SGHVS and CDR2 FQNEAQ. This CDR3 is CASSLVPDPFRAGNTIYF. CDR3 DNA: TGTGCCAGCAGCTTAGTCCCAGACCCCTTTCGGGCTGGAAACACCATATATTTT.

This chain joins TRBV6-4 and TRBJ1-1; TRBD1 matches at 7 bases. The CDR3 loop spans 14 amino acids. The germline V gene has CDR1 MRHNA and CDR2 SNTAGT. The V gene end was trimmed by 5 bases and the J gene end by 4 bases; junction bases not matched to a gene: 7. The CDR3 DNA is TGTGCCAGCAGTCGAAACAGGGGAAGCACTGAAGCTTTCTTT. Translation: CASSRNRGSTEAFF.

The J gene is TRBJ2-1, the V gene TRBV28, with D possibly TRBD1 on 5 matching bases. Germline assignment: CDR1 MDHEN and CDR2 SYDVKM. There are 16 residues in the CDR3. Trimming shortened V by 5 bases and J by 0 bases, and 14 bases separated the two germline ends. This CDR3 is CASSPLQVSSYNEQFF. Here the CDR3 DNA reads TGTGCCAGCAGTCCGCTACAGGTCAGCTCCTACAATGAGCAGTTCTTC.

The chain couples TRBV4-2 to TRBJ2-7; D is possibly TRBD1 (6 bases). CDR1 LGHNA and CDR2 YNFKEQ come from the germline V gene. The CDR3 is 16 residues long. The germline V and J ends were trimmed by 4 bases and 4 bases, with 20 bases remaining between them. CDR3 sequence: CASSLGALGTTYEQYF. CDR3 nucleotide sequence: TGTGCCAGCAGCCTTGGGGCCTTAGGGACAACGTACGAGCAGTACTTC.

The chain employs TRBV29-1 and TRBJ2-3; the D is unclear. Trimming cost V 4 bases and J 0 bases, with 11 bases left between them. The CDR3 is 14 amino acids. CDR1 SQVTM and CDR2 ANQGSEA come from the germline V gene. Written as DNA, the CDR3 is TGCAGCGTTGTCTTGCAGACTAGCACAGATACGCAGTATTTT. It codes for CSVVLQTSTDTQYF.

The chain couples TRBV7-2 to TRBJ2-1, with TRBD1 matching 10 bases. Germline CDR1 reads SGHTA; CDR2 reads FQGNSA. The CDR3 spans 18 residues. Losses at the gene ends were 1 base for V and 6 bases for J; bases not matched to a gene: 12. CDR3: CASSLDMVGQGNSNEQFF. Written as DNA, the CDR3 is TGTGCCAGCAGCTTAGATATGGTGGGACAGGGGAATTCCAATGAGCAGTTCTTC.

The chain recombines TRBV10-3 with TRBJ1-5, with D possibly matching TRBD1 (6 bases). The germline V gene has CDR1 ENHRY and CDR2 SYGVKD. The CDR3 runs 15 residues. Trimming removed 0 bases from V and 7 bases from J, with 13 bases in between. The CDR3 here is CAISESITGQQPQHF. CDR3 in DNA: TGTGCCATCAGTGAGTCTATAACAGGGCAACAGCCCCAGCATTTT.

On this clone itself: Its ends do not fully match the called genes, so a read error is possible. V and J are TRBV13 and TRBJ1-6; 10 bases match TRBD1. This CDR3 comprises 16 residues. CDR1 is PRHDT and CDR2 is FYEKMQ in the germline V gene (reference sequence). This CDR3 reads CASTLMTGGSNSPLHF. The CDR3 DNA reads TGTGCCAGCACCTTAATGACAGGGGGCTCAAATTCACCCCTCCACTTT.

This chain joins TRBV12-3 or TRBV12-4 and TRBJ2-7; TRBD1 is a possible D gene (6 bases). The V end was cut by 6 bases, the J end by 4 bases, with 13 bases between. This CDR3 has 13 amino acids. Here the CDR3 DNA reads TGTGCCAGCAGCTACAGGGAAGGGTACGAGCAGTACTTC. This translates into CASSYREGYEQYF.

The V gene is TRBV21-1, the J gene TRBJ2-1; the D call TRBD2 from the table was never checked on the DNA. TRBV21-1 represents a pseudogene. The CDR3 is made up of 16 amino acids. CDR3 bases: TGTGCCAGCAGCAAAACCGGGTCTCTCACCTACAATGAGCAGTTCTTC. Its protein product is CASSKTGSLTYNEQFF.

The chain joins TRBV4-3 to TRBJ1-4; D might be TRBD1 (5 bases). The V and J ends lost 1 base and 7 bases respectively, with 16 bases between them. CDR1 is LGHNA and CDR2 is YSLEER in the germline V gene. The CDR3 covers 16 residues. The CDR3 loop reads CASSQGWGGGGEKLFF. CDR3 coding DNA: TGCGCCAGCAGCCAAGGATGGGGAGGCGGGGGTGAAAAACTGTTTTTT.

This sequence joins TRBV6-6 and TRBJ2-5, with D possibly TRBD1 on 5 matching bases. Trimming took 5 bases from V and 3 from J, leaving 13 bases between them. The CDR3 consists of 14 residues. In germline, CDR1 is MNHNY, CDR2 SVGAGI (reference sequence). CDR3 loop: CASSKNQGEETQYF. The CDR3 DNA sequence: TGTGCCAGCAGTAAAAATCAGGGTGAAGAGACCCAGTACTTC.

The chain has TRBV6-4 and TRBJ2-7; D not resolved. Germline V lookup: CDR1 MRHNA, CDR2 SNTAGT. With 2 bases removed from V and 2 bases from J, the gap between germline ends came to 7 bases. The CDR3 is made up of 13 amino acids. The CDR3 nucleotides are TGTGCCAGCAGTGACCCGTTTCCCTACGAGCAGTACTTC. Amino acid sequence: CASSDPFPYEQYF.

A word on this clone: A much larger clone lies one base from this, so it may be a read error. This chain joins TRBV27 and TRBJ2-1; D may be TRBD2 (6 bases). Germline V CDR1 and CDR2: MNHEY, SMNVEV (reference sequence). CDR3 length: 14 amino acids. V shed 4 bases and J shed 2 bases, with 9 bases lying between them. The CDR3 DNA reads TGTGCCAGCAGTTGGGGGGACCCCTACAATGAGCAGTTCTTC. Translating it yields CASSWGDPYNEQFF.

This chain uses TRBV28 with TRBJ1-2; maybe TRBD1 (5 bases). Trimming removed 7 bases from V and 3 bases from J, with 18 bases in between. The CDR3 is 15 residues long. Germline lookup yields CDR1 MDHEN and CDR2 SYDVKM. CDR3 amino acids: CASISEAGWDYGYTF. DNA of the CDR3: TGTGCCAGCATTTCTGAGGCAGGGTGGGACTATGGCTACACCTTC.

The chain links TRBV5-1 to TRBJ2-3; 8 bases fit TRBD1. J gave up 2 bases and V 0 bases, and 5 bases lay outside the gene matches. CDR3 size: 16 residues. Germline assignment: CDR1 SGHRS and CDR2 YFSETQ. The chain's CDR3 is CASSLGLTGDTDTQYF. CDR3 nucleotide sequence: TGCGCCAGCAGCTTGGGATTGACAGGGGACACAGATACGCAGTATTTT.

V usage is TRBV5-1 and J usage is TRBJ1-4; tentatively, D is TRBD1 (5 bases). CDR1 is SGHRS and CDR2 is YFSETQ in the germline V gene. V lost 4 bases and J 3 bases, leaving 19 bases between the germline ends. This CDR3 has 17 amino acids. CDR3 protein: CASSPLQGRSSNEKLFF. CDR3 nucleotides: TGCGCCAGCAGCCCCCTCCAGGGCAGGTCGTCTAATGAAAAACTGTTTTTT.

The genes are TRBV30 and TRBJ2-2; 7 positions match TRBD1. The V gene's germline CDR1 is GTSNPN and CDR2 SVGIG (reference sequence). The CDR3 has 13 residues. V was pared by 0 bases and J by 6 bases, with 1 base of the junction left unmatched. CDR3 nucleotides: TGTGCCTGGAGTGTACAGGGGTCCGGGGAGCTGTTTTTT. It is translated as CAWSVQGSGELFF.

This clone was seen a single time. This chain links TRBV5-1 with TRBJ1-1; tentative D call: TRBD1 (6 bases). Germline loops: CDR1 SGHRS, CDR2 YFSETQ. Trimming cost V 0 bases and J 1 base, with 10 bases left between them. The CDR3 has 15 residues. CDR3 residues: CASSLEGTQNTEAFF. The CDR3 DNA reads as TGCGCCAGCAGCTTGGAAGGGACACAGAACACTGAAGCTTTCTTT.

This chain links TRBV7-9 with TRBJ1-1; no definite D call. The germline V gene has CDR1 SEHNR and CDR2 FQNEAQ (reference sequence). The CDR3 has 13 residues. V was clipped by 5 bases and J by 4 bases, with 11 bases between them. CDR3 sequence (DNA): TGTGCCAGCAGCCGCTTTGAGGGCACTGAAGCTTTCTTT. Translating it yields CASSRFEGTEAFF.

The DNA for the CDR3 is TGTGCCAGCACTATAGGACTAGCGGGAGTTCCTGAGCAGTTCTTC. It translates to CASTIGLAGVPEQFF. The chain joins TRBV3-1 (or the pseudogene TRBV3-2) to TRBJ2-1; 13 nucleotides line up with TRBD2. This CDR3 is built from 15 residues. V lost 7 bases to trimming and J lost 9 bases; unmatched junction nucleotides: 9. Per germline, CDR1 LGHDT and CDR2 YNNKEL (reference sequence).

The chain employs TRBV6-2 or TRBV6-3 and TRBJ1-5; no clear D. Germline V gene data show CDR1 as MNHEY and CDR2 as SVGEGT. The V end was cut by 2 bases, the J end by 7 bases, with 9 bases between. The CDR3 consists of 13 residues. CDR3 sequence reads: CASSYEFRQPQHF. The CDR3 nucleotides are TGTGCCAGCAGTTACGAGTTCAGGCAGCCCCAGCATTTT.